What follows are 8 T cell receptor beta chains derived from one specimen sequenced in a study of T cells in women clearing cervical HPV infection. TCRdb's table, derived via immunoSEQ multiplex PCR, lists solely in-frame clones and lacks some. The sample features under 35,000 clones, with roughly 18% in its top ten. The sequencing sample was made of blood buffy coat. The origin of the receptors is a woman aged 18 to 69 with a cervical HPV16 infection that either progressed to CIN3+ or cleared (not recorded which).

Regarding this clone: The sequence runs out 3 residues before the end of the CDR3; the remainder is reconstructed from the germline J gene. This chain joins TRBV6-1 and TRBJ2-7; 11 nucleotides line up with TRBD2. CDR3 length: 14 amino acids. V dropped 4 bases and J dropped 3; count of bases not matched to a gene: 2. Per germline, CDR1 MNHNS and CDR2 SASEGT. This CDR3 is CASSGLAGGYEQYF. CDR3 DNA (partial): TGTGCCAGCAGTGGCCTAGCGGGAGGCTACGAG.

Notes on this clone: Sequencing ends 3 residues short of the CDR3 end; the germline J gene provides the rest. The chain combines TRBV6-2 or TRBV6-3 with TRBJ1-5; D possibly corresponds to TRBD1 (5 bases). Germline V gene data show CDR1 as MNHEY and CDR2 as SVGEGT. The CDR3 runs 13 residues. The germline V and J ends were trimmed by 6 bases and 1 base, with 7 bases remaining between them. The CDR3 loop reads CASSRESNQPQHF. CDR3 bases read: TGTGCCAGCAGCAGGGAGAGCAATCAGCCC.

Points on this clone: Read sequence stops 3 residues before the CDR3 end, and the germline J gene provides the missing end. Other DNA sequences of this sample code for an identical CDR3. The chain recombines TRBV18 with TRBJ1-6, with D perhaps matching TRBD1 (6 bases). The V end lost 6 bases, the J end lost 7 bases, and 16 bases lay between the germline ends. The CDR3 is 15 amino acids. CDR1 and CDR2 from the germline V gene are KGHSH and LQKENI. The covered CDR3 bases are TGTGCCAGCTCCCCGGGGACACCAATCAATTCACCC. It translates to CASSPGTPINSP. The full CDR3 protein is CASSPGTPINSPLHF.

CDR3 DNA, as far as it was read: TGTGCCAGCAGCTCAAGAAGGGATACG. Its protein is CASSSRRDT. The CDR3, in full, reads CASSSRRDTQYF. The chain joins TRBV5-6 to TRBJ2-3, with D uncertain. The read falls 3 residues short of the CDR3 end, and the missing part is taken from the germline J gene. The germline V and J ends were trimmed by 3 bases and 6 bases, with 8 bases remaining between them. Germline CDR1 and CDR2: SGHDT and YYEEEE. The CDR3 length is 12 residues.

Note on this clone: The read halts 3 residues ahead of the CDR3 end, with the missing end drawn from the germline J gene. This chain joins TRBV5-4 and TRBJ2-3; D possibly corresponds to TRBD2 (6 bases). Trimming stripped 0 bases from V and 7 bases from J, with 12 bases between. The CDR3 contains 14 residues. Germline loops: CDR1 SGHNT, CDR2 YYREEE (reference sequence). The CDR3 protein is CASSLARDFHTQYF. The CDR3 DNA, read in part, is TGTGCCAGCAGCTTGGCCCGGGACTTTCATACG.

Regarding this clone: The read terminates 3 residues ahead of where the CDR3 ends, so the germline J gene completes it. The chain uses TRBV4-1 and TRBJ1-2; D unresolved. This CDR3 spans 15 amino acids. CDR1 and CDR2 from the germline V gene are MGHRA and YSYEKL. V lost 1 base, J lost 2 bases, and 11 bases lay in between. The CDR3 loop is CASSQGPKGNYGYTF. The CDR3 DNA, read in part, is TGCGCCAGCAGCCAAGGGCCGAAAGGCAACTATGGC.

Notes on this clone: The CDR3 end falls 3 residues outside the read, so it is completed with the germline J gene. V and J are TRBV5-6 and TRBJ2-7, with 9 positions matching TRBD1. Per germline, CDR1 SGHDT and CDR2 YYEEEE. The J segment lost 4 bases and the V segment lost 5 bases, leaving 7 bases of the junction unmatched. CDR3 length: 14 residues. The CDR3 reads CASSRQGGIYEQYF. CDR3 DNA, as far as it was read: TGTGCCAGCAGTCGACAGGGGGGAATTTACGAG.

A note on this clone: With the read ending 3 residues before the CDR3 end, the germline J gene is used to fill in that end. The gene calls are TRBV18 and TRBJ1-2; possible D gene TRBD1, 6 bases. Looked up from germline, CDR1 is KGHSH and CDR2 is LQKENI. The CDR3 covers 13 residues. Partial CDR3 DNA: TGTGCCAGCTTAGGACAGAGGAGCGAAGGC. This gives the protein CASLGQRSEG. The CDR3 as a whole reads CASLGQRSEGYTF.